This TCR beta chain was retrieved from a study of a mutant IDH1 vaccine in newly diagnosed glioma. About this clone: Its antigen is unknown.

Generated by immunoSEQ multiplex PCR, the TCRdb table keeps only in-frame clones and is missing some. The sample has 30,000 to 45,000 clones; more than 85% are singletons. Germline CDR1 is SGHTA and CDR2 is FQGNSA. The CDR3 consists of 13 residues. The V end was cut by 5 bases, the J end by 3 bases, with 8 bases between. Time point in this sample: week 5, during vaccination. Mutant IDH1 20-mer peptide, at 300 ug, made up each vaccine dose, with topical imiquimod. The chain joins TRBV7-2 to TRBJ1-3, with D hard to call. Sequences were derived from PBMCs, sampled from a glioma patient whose treatment included an IDH1 peptide vaccine. This TCR was sampled from a man aged 45-60 years with glioma. The chain's CDR3 is CASSTNSGNTIYF. CDR3 in DNA: TGTGCCAGCAGCACCAACAGTGGAAACACCATATATTTT.